The clone carrying this T cell receptor beta chain has more than one count but fewer than ten. As yet, its antigen is unknown. This sample is drawn from a study of T-cell memory formation after mild COVID-19. Study-level results: SARS-CoV-2 specificity was not confirmed for second-wave clones peaking on day 37.

V dropped 5 bases and J dropped 5; count of bases not matched to a gene: 11. The CDR3 runs to 15 residues. Per germline, CDR1 SGHAT and CDR2 FQDESV (reference sequence). TCRdb re-called the 5' RACE reads through MiXCR, storing one row per CDR3 protein. The sample includes about 430,000 distinct CDR3 sequences, approximately 24% of them seen just once. This receptor was obtained from an adult woman who had mild COVID-19 (a few samples of this study predate the infection). Cell type and time point are not known. The V call is TRBV11-1, the J call TRBJ2-7, with 8 bases fitting TRBD1. The sample was PBMCs or a T cell subset sorted from them (not recorded which). CDR3 DNA: TGTGCCAGCAGCCGGGGGACAGGAAGCCTCGACGAGCAGTACTTC. Translation: CASSRGTGSLDEQYF.